Below, 18 T cell receptor beta chains from the same sample are listed, as sequenced in a study of T cell changes during pregnancy in multiple sclerosis. The data were produced by immunoSEQ multiplex PCR, yet TCRdb's version contains in-frame clones alone and is incomplete. The repertoire consists of tens of thousands of clones, with 90% to 95% occurring once and the leading ten covering about 0.3%. Sequenced material: CD4+ T cells from peripheral blood mononuclear cells, taken in the third trimester of pregnancy. The receptor set was obtained from a female donor in good health, enrolled as a control in a pregnancy study.

The gene calls are TRBV27 and TRBJ1-2; 11 positions agree with TRBD1. The trim removed 5 bases at V and 5 bases at J, leaving 4 bases unmatched. CDR3 length: 14 residues. Germline V lookup: CDR1 MNHEY, CDR2 SMNVEV (reference sequence). The CDR3, as DNA: TGTGCCAGCAGTCCTGGACAGGGGGCATATGGCTACACCTTC. The encoded protein is CASSPGQGAYGYTF.

V usage is TRBV12-5 and J usage is TRBJ1-1; a possible D gene is TRBD1 (5 bases). Per the germline V gene, CDR1 is LGHNT and CDR2 is FRNRAP. The CDR3 has 14 amino acids. Trimming took off 1 base at V and 2 bases at J, with 8 bases between the two ends. CDR3 region: CASGLAQGNTEAFF. The CDR3 coding sequence is TGTGCTAGTGGTTTGGCTCAGGGAAACACTGAAGCTTTCTTT. The full variable domain, completed using reference TRBV12-5 and TRBJ1-1, is DARVTQTPRHKVTEMGQEVTMRCQPILGHNTVFWYRQTMMQGLELLAYFRNRAPLDDSGMPKDRFSAEMPDATLATLKIQPSEPRDSAVYFCASGLAQGNTEAFFGQGTRLTVV.

This rearrangement joins TRBV4-3 to TRBJ2-5, with 7 bases fitting TRBD1. Germline assignment: CDR1 LGHNA and CDR2 YSLEER. Trimming at V came to 0 bases and at J to 4 bases, leaving 8 bases not matched to a gene. The length of the CDR3 is 16 residues. CDR3 residues: CASSQDYRGAIETQYF. The CDR3 DNA is TGCGCCAGCAGCCAAGATTACAGGGGCGCGATAGAGACCCAGTACTTC.

V usage is TRBV12-5 and J usage is TRBJ2-2; D may be TRBD2 (5 bases). V lost 2 bases, J lost 2 bases, and 12 bases lay in between. The CDR3 runs to 16 residues. Germline CDR1 reads LGHNT; CDR2 reads FRNRAP. The CDR3 coding sequence is TGTGCTAGTGGTTTGACAATCAGCGGCAACACCGGGGAGCTGTTTTTT. Amino acids: CASGLTISGNTGELFF.

The chain combines TRBV23-1 with TRBJ2-1, with a possible D match to TRBD1 (6 bases). TRBV23-1 is annotated as an ORF whose role is uncertain. V lost 11 bases and J lost 2, with 25 bases in between. The CDR3 totals 17 residues. The CDR3 here is CALRTVRVGPPYNEQFF. CDR3 sequence (DNA): TGCGCCCTACGGACAGTAAGAGTGGGACCCCCCTACAATGAGCAGTTCTTC.

The chain is built from TRBV18 and TRBJ2-7; possible D gene TRBD1, 6 bases. CDR1 KGHSH and CDR2 LQKENI come from the germline V gene. V lost 5 bases and J lost 0, with 11 bases in between. The CDR3 covers 14 residues. The CDR3 DNA follows: TGTGCCAGCTCAAATGACAGGAGCTCCTACGAGCAGTACTTC. Protein: CASSNDRSSYEQYF. Variable domain in full (rest from reference TRBV18 and TRBJ2-7): NAGVMQNPRHLVRRRGQEARLRCSPMKGHSHVYWYRQLPEEGLKFMVYLQKENIIDESGMPKERFSAEFPKEGPSILRIQQVVRGDSAAYFCASSNDRSSYEQYFGPGTRLTVT.

V gene TRBV7-2 combines with J gene TRBJ1-2; TRBD1 might be the D (6 bases). Germline CDR1 is SGHTA and CDR2 is FQGNSA. The CDR3 is made up of 16 amino acids. Trimming shortened V by 3 bases and J by 1 base, and 15 bases separated the two germline ends. CDR3 bases: TGTGCCAGCAGCTTGGCCCCCAGGGGAAGTAACTATGGCTACACCTTC. Translation: CASSLAPRGSNYGYTF. Drawing the rest from reference TRBV7-2 and TRBJ1-2, the complete variable domain is GAGVSQSPSNKVTEKGKDVELRCDPISGHTALYWYRQSLGQGLEFLIYFQGNSAPDKSGLPSDRFSAERTGGSVSTLTIQRTQQEDSAVYLCASSLAPRGSNYGYTFGSGTRLTVV.

The rearrangement joins TRBV29-1 to TRBJ1-1; 10 positions agree with TRBD1. The CDR3 totals 14 residues. CDR1 and CDR2 (germline): SQVTM, ANQGSEA. This CDR3 reads CSGTGTDRGLEAFF. Written as DNA, the CDR3 is TGCAGTGGCACTGGAACGGACAGGGGGTTGGAAGCTTTCTTT. Full variable domain (rest looked up from reference TRBV29-1 and TRBJ1-1): SAVISQKPSRDICQRGTSLTIQCQVDSQVTMMFWYRQQPGQSLTLIATANQGSEATYESGFVIDKFPISRPNLTFSTLTVSNMSPEDSSIYLCSGTGTDRGLEAFFGQGTRLTVV.

The chain joins TRBV6-6 to TRBJ2-4; a weak D match, TRBD1 (7 bases). CDR1 and CDR2 from the germline V gene are MNHNY and SVGAGI (reference sequence). V dropped 6 bases and J dropped 0 bases, with 15 bases sitting between them. The CDR3 has 16 amino acids. The CDR3 region is CASSPRRGLAKNIQYF. CDR3 coding DNA: TGTGCCAGCAGCCCACGGAGGGGGCTAGCCAAAAACATTCAGTACTTC.

This clone was picked up one time. J is TRBJ1-1 and V is TRBV10-3; TRBD1 is a possible D gene (6 bases). Trimming removed 0 bases at V and 1 base at J, with 6 bases between. Germline lookup yields CDR1 ENHRY and CDR2 SYGVKD. This CDR3 region has 14 residues. In DNA form, the CDR3 reads TGTGCCATCAGTGAGTCGACAGGGAACACTGAAGCTTTCTTT. Protein product: CAISESTGNTEAFF.

About this clone itself: This sample also contains other DNA sequences that code for the same CDR3. V is TRBV6-1 and J is TRBJ1-2; no definite D call. Germline V gene lookup returns CDR1 MNHNS and CDR2 SASEGT. The V end was cut by 2 bases, the J end by 5 bases, with 6 bases between. The CDR3 runs to 12 residues. CDR3 region: CASSEPGYGYTF. CDR3 coding DNA: TGTGCCAGCAGTGAACCGGGTTATGGCTACACCTTC.

The V call is TRBV11-1, the J call TRBJ2-7, with TRBD1 matching over 8 bases. Trimming took 5 bases from V and 0 from J; bases not matched to a gene: 3. The CDR3 contains 14 residues. Germline CDR1 is SGHAT and CDR2 is FQDESV (reference sequence). This CDR3 is CASSIDRGSYEQYF. The CDR3 DNA sequence: TGTGCCAGCAGCATCGACAGGGGCTCCTACGAGCAGTACTTC. Together with reference TRBV11-1 and TRBJ2-7, the CDR3 gives the full variable domain: EAEVAQSPRYKITEKSQAVAFWCDPISGHATLYWYRQILGQGPELLVQFQDESVVDDSQLPKDRFSAERLKGVDSTLKIQPAELGDSAMYLCASSIDRGSYEQYFGPGTRLTVT.

This chain connects TRBV7-8 to TRBJ1-6, with 8 bases that match TRBD1. Germline assignment: CDR1 SGHVS and CDR2 FQNEAQ. The CDR3 extends over 15 amino acids. Trimming at V came to 5 bases and at J to 7 bases, leaving 7 bases not matched to a gene. CDR3 amino acids: CASSLIGQGNSPLHF. As DNA, the CDR3 is TGTGCCAGCAGCCTTATCGGACAGGGAAATTCACCCCTCCACTTT.

The V and J genes are TRBV19 and TRBJ1-3; D remains ambiguous. V lost 4 bases, J lost 0 bases, and 10 bases lay in between. This CDR3 is built from 15 residues. Germline assignment: CDR1 LNHDA and CDR2 SQIVND (reference sequence). CDR3 sequence reads: CASSTGLTSGNTIYF. The CDR3, as DNA: TGTGCCAGTAGTACAGGACTCACCTCTGGAAACACCATATATTTT.

The J gene is TRBJ2-1, the V gene TRBV5-1; the match to TRBD2 covers 10 bases. Germline V gene lookup returns CDR1 SGHRS and CDR2 YFSETQ. J lost 10 bases, V lost 4 bases, and 14 bases had no gene match. There are 16 residues in the CDR3. CDR3 bases: TGCGCCAGCAGCCTTGTAGCGTCTAGCGGGGGTCTGGAGCAGTTCTTC. Protein sequence: CASSLVASSGGLEQFF.

The chain joins TRBV19 to TRBJ1-1; 8 nucleotides align to TRBD1. The CDR3 spans 15 residues. Germline V gene lookup returns CDR1 LNHDA and CDR2 SQIVND (reference sequence). After removal of 4 bases from V and 2 bases from J, the junction contained 6 bases not matched to a gene. The CDR3 region is CASSTGTGINTEAFF. CDR3 bases: TGTGCCAGTAGTACAGGGACAGGAATAAACACTGAAGCTTTCTTT.

The V and J genes are TRBV11-2 and TRBJ1-1, with a tentative D call TRBD1 (5 bases). V was pared by 6 bases and J by 1 base, with 9 bases between. The CDR3 length is 13 residues. Per germline, CDR1 SGHAT and CDR2 FQNNGV. The CDR3 is CASRPTGNTEAFF. The DNA for the CDR3 is TGTGCCAGCAGACCCACAGGGAACACTGAAGCTTTCTTT.

The V gene is TRBV7-2, the J gene TRBJ2-3, with D unresolved. There are 14 residues in the CDR3. Looked up from germline, CDR1 is SGHTA and CDR2 is FQGNSA. V was shortened by 7 bases and J by 2 bases, with 13 bases between the two germline ends. The DNA of the CDR3 is TGTGCCAGCACCGTCACTAAAGACACAGATACGCAGTATTTT. Its protein product is CASTVTKDTDTQYF.